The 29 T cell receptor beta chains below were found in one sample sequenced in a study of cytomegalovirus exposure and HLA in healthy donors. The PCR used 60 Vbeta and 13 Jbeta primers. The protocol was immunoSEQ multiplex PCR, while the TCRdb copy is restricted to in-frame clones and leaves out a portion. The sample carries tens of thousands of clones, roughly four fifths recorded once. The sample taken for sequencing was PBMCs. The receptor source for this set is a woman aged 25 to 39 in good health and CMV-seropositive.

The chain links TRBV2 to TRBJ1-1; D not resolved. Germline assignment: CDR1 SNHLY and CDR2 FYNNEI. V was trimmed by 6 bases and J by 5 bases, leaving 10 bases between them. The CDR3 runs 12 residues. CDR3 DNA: TGTGCCAGCAGGGCGTCGGGGACTGAAGCTTTCTTT. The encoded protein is CASRASGTEAFF.

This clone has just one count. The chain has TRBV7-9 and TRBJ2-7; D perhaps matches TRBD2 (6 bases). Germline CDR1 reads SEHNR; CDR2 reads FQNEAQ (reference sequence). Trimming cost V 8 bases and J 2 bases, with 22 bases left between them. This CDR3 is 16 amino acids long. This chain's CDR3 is CASGYLPEGLPYEQYF. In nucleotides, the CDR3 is TGTGCCAGCGGGTACCTCCCCGAGGGACTTCCCTACGAGCAGTACTTC.

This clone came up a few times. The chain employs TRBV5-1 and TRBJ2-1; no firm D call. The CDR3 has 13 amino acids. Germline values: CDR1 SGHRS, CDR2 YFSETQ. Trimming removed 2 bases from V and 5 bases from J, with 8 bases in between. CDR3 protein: CASSFQLNNEQFF. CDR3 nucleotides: TGCGCCAGCAGCTTTCAGTTAAACAATGAGCAGTTCTTC.

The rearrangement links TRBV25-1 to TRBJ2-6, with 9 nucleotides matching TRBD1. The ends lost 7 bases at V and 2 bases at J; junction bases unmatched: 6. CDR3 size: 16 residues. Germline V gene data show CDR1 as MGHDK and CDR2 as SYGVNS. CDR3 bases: TGTGCCAGCAAAGGGACAGGGAGAACTGGGGCCAACGTCCTGACTTTC. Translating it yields CASKGTGRTGANVLTF.

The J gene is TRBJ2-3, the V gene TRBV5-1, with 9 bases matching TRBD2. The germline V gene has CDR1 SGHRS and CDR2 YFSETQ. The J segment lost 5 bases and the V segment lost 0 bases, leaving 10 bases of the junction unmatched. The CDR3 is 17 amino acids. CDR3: CASSLAGLAGPEDTQYF. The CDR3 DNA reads TGCGCCAGCAGCTTGGCGGGGCTAGCGGGGCCGGAAGATACGCAGTATTTT.

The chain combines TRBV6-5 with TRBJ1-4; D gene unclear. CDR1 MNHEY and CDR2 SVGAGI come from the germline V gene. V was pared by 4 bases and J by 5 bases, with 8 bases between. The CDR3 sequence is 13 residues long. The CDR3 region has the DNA TGTGCCAGCAGTTCACAGTACAATGAAAAACTGTTTTTT. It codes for CASSSQYNEKLFF.

CDR3 protein: CASSLTAGARNEQYF. In nucleotides, the CDR3 is TGTGCCAGCAGCTTGACGGCGGGAGCACGTAACGAGCAGTACTTC. J is TRBJ2-7 and V is TRBV11-2; 7 bases agree with TRBD2. Germline CDR1 reads SGHAT; CDR2 reads FQNNGV. The V segment lost 3 bases and the J segment 5 bases; nucleotides outside the gene matches: 10. The CDR3 contains 15 residues.

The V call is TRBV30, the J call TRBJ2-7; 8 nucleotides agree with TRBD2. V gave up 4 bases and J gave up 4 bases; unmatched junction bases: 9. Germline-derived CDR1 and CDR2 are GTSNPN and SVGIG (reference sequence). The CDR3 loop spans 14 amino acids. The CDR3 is CAWTVAGSRYEQYF. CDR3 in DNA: TGTGCCTGGACGGTAGCGGGATCCAGGTACGAGCAGTACTTC.

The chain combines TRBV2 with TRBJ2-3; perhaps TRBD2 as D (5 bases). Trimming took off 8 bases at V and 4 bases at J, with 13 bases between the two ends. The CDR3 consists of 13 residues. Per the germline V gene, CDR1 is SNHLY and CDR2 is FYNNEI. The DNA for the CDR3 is TGTGCCAGCCCCCGGGATAGCGCAGATACGCAGTATTTT. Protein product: CASPRDSADTQYF.

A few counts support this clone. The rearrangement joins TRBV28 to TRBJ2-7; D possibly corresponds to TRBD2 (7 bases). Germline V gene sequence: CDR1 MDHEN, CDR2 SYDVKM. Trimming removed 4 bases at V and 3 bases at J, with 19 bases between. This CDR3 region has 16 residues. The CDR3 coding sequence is TGTGCCAGCAGTTCAAACAGGGAGGGAGTTAACTACGAGCAGTACTTC. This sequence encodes CASSSNREGVNYEQYF.

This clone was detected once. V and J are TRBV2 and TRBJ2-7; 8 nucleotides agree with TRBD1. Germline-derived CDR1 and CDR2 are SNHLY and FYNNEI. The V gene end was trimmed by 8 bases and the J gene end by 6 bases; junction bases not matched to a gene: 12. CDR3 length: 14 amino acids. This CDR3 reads CASGGQADFAEQYF. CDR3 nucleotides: TGTGCCAGCGGGGGACAGGCCGATTTCGCCGAGCAGTACTTC.

CDR3 in amino acids: CASSEWGDSFFGNQPQHF. CDR3 DNA: TGTGCCAGCAGTGAGTGGGGGGATTCCTTTTTTGGCAATCAGCCCCAGCATTTT. This sequence joins TRBV2 and TRBJ1-5; possibly TRBD1 for D (5 bases). Per germline, CDR1 SNHLY and CDR2 FYNNEI. This CDR3 is 18 amino acids long. V lost 3 bases and J lost 2, with 20 bases in between.

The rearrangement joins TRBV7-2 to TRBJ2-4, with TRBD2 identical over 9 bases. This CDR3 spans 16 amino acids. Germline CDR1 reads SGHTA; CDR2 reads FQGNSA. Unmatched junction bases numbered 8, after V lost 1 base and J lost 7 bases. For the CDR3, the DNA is TGTGCCAGCAGCTTAGTCCCGGGGACTAGCCGGAACATTCAGTACTTC. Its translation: CASSLVPGTSRNIQYF.

The CDR3 coding sequence is TGTGCCAGCTCACCAGGGGAGAGCAATCAGCCCCAGCATTTT. This gives the protein CASSPGESNQPQHF. J is TRBJ1-5 and V is TRBV18; D not resolved. V dropped 2 bases and J dropped 1 base, with 6 bases sitting between them. CDR1 and CDR2 (germline): KGHSH, LQKENI. CDR3 length: 14 amino acids. The full variable domain, in which reference TRBV18 and TRBJ1-5 provide the parts outside the CDR3, is NAGVMQNPRHLVRRRGQEARLRCSPMKGHSHVYWYRQLPEEGLKFMVYLQKENIIDESGMPKERFSAEFPKEGPSILRIQQVVRGDSAAYFCASSPGESNQPQHFGDGTRLSIL.

CDR3 amino acids: CATRLAGIYTDTQYF. The CDR3 DNA reads TGCGCCACCCGACTAGCGGGGATTTACACAGATACGCAGTATTTT. V gene TRBV5-1 combines with J gene TRBJ2-3; 11 bases line up with TRBD2. Germline loops: CDR1 SGHRS, CDR2 YFSETQ. The CDR3 sequence is 15 residues long. With V trimmed by 9 bases and J by 2 bases, 8 bases remained unmatched.

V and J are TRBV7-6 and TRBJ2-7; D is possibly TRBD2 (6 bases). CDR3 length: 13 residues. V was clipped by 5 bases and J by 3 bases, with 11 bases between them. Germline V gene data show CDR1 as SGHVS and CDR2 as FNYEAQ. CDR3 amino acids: CASSRRGGYEQYF. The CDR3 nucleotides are TGTGCCAGCAGCAGGAGGGGCGGCTACGAGCAGTACTTC.

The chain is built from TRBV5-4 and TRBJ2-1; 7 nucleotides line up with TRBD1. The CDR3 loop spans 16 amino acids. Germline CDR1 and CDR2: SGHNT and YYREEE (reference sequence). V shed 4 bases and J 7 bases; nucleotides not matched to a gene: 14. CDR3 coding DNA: TGTGCCAGCAGCGAGGGACAGCGAGTTTTAGGGAATGAGCAGTTCTTC. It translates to CASSEGQRVLGNEQFF. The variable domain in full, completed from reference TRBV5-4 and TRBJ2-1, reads ETGVTQSPTHLIKTRGQQVTLRCSSQSGHNTVSWYQQALGQGPQFIFQYYREEENGRGNFPPRFSGLQFPNYSSELNVNALELDDSALYLCASSEGQRVLGNEQFFGPGTRLTVL.

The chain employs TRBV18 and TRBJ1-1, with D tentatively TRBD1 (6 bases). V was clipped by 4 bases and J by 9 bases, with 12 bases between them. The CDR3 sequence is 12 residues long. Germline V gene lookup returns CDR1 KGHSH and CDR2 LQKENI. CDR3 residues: CASSHQDRKAFF. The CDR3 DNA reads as TGTGCCAGCTCACACCAGGACAGAAAAGCTTTCTTT. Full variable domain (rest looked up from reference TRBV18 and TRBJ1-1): NAGVMQNPRHLVRRRGQEARLRCSPMKGHSHVYWYRQLPEEGLKFMVYLQKENIIDESGMPKERFSAEFPKEGPSILRIQQVVRGDSAAYFCASSHQDRKAFFGQGTRLTVV.

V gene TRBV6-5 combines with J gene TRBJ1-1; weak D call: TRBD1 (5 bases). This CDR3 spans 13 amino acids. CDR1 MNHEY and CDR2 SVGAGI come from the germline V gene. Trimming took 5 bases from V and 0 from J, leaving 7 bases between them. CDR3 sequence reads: CASSQQVNTEAFF. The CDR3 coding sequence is TGTGCCAGCAGTCAACAGGTGAACACTGAAGCTTTCTTT.

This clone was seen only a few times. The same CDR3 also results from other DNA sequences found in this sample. In DNA, the CDR3 is TGCGCCAGCAGCTTGGCTGAGAGCACAGATACGCAGTATTTT. This sequence encodes CASSLAESTDTQYF. The rearrangement links TRBV5-1 to TRBJ2-3; D unresolved. This CDR3 spans 14 amino acids. Germline assignment: CDR1 SGHRS and CDR2 YFSETQ. Between the trimmed V and J ends, which lost 0 bases and 0 bases, there was a span of 5 bases.

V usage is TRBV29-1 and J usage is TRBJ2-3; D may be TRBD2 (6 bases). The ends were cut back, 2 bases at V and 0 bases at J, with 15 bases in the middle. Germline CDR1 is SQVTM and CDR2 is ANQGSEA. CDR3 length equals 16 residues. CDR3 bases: TGCAGCGTTGAAAGCCGGGAGAGCCGTAGCACAGATACGCAGTATTTT. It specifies CSVESRESRSTDTQYF.

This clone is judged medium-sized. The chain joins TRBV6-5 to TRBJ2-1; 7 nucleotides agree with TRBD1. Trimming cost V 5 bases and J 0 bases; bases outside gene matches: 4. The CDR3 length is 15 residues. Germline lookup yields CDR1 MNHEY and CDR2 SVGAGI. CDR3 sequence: CASSPDRISYNEQFF. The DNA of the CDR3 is TGTGCCAGCAGTCCGGACAGGATCTCCTACAATGAGCAGTTCTTC.

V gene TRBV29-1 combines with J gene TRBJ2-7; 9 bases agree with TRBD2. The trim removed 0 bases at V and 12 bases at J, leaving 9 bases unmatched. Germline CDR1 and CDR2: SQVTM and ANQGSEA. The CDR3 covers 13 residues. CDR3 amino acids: CSVEERGGAEAYF. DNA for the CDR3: TGCAGCGTTGAAGAGCGGGGGGGTGCGGAGGCGTACTTC.

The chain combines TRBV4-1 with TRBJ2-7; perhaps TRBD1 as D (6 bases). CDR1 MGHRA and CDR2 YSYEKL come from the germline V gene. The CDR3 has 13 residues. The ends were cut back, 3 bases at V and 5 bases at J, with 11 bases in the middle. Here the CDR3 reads CASSQGALDEQYF. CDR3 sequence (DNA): TGCGCCAGCAGCCAGGGGGCGCTCGACGAGCAGTACTTC.

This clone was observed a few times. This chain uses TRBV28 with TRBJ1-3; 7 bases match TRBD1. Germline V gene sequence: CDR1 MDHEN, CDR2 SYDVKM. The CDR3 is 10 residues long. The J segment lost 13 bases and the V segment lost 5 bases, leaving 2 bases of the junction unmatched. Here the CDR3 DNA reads TGTGCCAGCAGTAAGACAGGGATATATTTT. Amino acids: CASSKTGIYF.

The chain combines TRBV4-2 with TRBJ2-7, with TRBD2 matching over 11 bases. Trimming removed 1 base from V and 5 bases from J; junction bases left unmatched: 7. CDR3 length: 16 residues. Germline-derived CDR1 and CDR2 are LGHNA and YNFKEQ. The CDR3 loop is CASSQGLAGSKHEQYF. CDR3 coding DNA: TGTGCCAGCAGCCAAGGACTAGCGGGATCCAAACACGAGCAGTACTTC.

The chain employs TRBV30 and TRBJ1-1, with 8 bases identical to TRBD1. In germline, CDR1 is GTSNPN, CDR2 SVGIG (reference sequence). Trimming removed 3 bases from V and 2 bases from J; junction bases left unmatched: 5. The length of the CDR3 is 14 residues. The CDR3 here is CAWSRDRQNTEAFF. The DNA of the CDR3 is TGTGCCTGGAGCCGGGACAGGCAAAACACTGAAGCTTTCTTT.

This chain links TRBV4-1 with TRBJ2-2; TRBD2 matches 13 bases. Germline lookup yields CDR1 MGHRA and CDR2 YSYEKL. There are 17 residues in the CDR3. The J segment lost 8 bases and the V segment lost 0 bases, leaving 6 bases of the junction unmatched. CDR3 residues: CASSQEGRTSGSGELFF. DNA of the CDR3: TGCGCCAGCAGCCAAGAAGGACGGACTAGCGGGAGTGGGGAGCTGTTTTTT.

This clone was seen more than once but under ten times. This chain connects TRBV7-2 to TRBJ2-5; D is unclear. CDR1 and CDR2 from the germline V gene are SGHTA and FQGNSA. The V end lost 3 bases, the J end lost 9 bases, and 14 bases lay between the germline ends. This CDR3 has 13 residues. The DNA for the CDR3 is TGTGCCAGCAGCTTCAGACTCTTGCAAGCCCAGTACTTC. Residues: CASSFRLLQAQYF.